Given below is one T cell receptor (beta chain) in context. Its matching antigen is unknown. This sample was taken from a study of response to subunit inactivated influenza vaccine. Using its own MiXCR run on the RT-PCR reads, TCRdb lists one record per CDR3 protein. This table has about 500,000 distinct CDR3 sequences, approximately 17% appearing once. General study results and limits: Only a handful of new T cells, the authors suggested, are recruited with each seasonal influenza vaccination.

The CDR3 has 13 residues. Germline values: CDR1 SQVTM, CDR2 ANQGSEA. The V gene lost 7 bases and the J gene lost 2 bases, with 13 bases spanning the gap. This sequence was found in a man between 50 and 75 years old who received an inactivated influenza vaccine. Here the sequenced sample was CD4+ T cells sorted from PBMCs, taken around 25 months after vaccination. The chain links TRBV29-1 to TRBJ2-3; no definite D call. The CDR3 DNA follows: TGCAGCGCCTCGGGTGGTGACACAGATACGCAGTATTTT. Translation: CSASGGDTDTQYF.